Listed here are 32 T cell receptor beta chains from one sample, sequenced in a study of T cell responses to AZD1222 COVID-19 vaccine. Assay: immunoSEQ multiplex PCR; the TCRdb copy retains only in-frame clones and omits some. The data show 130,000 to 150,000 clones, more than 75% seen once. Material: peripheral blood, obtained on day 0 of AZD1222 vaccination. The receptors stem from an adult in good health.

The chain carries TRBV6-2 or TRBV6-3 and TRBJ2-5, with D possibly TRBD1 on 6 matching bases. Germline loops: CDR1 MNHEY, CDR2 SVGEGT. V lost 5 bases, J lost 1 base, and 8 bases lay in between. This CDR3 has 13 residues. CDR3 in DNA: TGTGCCAGCAGTAACAGGGTCCAAGAGACCCAGTACTTC. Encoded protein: CASSNRVQETQYF.

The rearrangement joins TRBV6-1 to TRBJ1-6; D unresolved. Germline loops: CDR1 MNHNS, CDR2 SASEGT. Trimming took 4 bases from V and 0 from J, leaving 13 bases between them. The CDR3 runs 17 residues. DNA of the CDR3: TGTGCCAGCAGTGCCACCGCGGGAAGCTCCTATAATTCACCCCTCCACTTT. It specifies CASSATAGSSYNSPLHF.

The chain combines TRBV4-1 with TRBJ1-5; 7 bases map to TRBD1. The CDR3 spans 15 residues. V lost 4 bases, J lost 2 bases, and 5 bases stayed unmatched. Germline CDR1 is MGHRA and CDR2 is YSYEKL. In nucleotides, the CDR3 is TGCGCCAGCAGCCCCGGGACAGCGGGCAATCAGCCCCAGCATTTT. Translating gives CASSPGTAGNQPQHF.

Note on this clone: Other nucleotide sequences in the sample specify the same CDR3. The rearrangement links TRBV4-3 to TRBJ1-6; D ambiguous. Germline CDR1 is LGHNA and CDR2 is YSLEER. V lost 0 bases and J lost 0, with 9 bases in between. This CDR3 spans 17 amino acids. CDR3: CASSQDLGSSYNSPLHF. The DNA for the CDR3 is TGCGCCAGCAGCCAAGATCTTGGGAGCTCCTATAATTCACCCCTCCACTTT.

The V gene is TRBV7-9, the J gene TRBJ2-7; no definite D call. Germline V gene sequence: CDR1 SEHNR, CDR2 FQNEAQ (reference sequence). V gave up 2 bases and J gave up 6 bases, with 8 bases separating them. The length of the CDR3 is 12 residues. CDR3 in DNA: TGTGCCAGCAGCTTAATCAGTGGCGAGCAGTACTTC. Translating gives CASSLISGEQYF. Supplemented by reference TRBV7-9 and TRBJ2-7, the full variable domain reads DTGVSQNPRHKITKRGQNVTFRCDPISEHNRLYWYRQTLGQGPEFLTYFQNEAQLEKSRLLSDRFSAERPKGSFSTLEIQRTEQGDSAMYLCASSLISGEQYFGPGTRLTVT.

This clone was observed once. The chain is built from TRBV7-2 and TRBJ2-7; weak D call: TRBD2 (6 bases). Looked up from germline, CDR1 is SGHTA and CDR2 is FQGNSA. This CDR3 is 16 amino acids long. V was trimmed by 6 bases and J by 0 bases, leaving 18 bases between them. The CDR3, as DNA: TGTGCCAGCAGTCTCAATCGGGGAGGTTTCTCCTACGAGCAGTACTTC. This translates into CASSLNRGGFSYEQYF. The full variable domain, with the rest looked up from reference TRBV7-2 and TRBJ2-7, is GAGVSQSPSNKVTEKGKDVELRCDPISGHTALYWYRQSLGQGLEFLIYFQGNSAPDKSGLPSDRFSAERTGGSVSTLTIQRTQQEDSAVYLCASSLNRGGFSYEQYFGPGTRLTVT.

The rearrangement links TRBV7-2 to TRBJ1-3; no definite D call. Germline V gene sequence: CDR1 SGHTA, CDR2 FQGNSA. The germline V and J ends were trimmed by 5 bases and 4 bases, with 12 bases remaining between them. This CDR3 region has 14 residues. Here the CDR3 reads CASSPPGRGNTIYF. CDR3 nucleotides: TGTGCCAGCAGCCCGCCAGGACGGGGAAACACCATATATTTT.

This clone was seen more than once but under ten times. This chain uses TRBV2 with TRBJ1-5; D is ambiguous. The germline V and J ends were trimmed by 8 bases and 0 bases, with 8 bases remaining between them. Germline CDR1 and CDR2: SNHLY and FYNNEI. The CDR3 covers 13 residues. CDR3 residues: CASSGFSNQPQHF. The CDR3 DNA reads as TGTGCCAGCTCAGGATTTAGCAATCAGCCCCAGCATTTT.

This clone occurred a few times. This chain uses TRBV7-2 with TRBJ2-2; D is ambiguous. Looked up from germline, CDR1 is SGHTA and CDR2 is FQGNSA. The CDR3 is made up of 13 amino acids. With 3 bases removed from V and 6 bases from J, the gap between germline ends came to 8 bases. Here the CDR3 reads CASSFPPSGELFF. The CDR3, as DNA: TGTGCCAGCAGCTTCCCCCCCTCCGGGGAGCTGTTTTTT.

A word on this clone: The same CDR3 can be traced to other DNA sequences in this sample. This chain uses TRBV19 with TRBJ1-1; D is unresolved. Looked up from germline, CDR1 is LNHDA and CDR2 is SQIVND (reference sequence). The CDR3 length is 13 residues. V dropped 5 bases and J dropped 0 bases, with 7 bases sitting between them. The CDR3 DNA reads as TGTGCCAGTAGTGTCCAGCTGAACACTGAAGCTTTCTTT. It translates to CASSVQLNTEAFF.

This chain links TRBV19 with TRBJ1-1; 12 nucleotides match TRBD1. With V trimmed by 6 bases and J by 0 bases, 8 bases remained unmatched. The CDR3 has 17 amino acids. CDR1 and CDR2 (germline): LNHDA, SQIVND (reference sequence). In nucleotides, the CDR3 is TGTGCCAGTAGAGCGGGGACAGGGGGCGACATGAACACTGAAGCTTTCTTT. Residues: CASRAGTGGDMNTEAFF.

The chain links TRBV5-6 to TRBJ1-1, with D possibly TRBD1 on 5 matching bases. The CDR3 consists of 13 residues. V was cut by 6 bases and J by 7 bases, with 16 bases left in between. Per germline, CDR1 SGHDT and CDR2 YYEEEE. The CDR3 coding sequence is TGTGCCAGCACCACGGGGGGAGTCAGTGAAGCTTTCTTT. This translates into CASTTGGVSEAFF.

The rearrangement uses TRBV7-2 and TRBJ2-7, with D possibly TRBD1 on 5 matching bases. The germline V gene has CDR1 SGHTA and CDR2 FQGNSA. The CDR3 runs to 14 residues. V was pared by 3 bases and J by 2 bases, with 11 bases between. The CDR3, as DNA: TGTGCCAGCAGCTTTGACAGTTCCACCTACGAGCAGTACTTC. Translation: CASSFDSSTYEQYF. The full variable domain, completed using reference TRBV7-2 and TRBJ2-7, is GAGVSQSPSNKVTEKGKDVELRCDPISGHTALYWYRQSLGQGLEFLIYFQGNSAPDKSGLPSDRFSAERTGGSVSTLTIQRTQQEDSAVYLCASSFDSSTYEQYFGPGTRLTVT.

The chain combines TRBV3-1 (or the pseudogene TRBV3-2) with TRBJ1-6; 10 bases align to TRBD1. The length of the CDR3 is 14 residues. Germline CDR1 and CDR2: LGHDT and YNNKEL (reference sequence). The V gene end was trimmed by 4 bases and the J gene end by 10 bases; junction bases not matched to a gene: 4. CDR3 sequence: CASSPGTGESPLHF. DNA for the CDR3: TGTGCCAGCAGCCCCGGGACAGGGGAATCACCCCTCCACTTT.

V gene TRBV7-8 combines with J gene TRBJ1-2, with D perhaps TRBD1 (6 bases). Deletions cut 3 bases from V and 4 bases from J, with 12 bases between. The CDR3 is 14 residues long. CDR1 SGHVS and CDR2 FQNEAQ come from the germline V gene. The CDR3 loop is CASSFTGISYGYTF. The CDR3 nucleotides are TGTGCCAGCAGCTTCACAGGGATTTCCTATGGCTACACCTTC.

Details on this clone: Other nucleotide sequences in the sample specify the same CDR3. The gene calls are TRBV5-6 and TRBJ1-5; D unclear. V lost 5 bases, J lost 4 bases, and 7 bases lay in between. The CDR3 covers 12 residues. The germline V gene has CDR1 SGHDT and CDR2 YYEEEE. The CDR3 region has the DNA TGTGCCAGCAGTTCCATTAATCAGCCCCAGCATTTT. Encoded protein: CASSSINQPQHF. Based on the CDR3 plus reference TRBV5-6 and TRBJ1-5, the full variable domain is DAGVTQSPTHLIKTRGQQVTLRCSPKSGHDTVSWYQQALGQGPQFIFQYYEEEERQRGNFPDRFSGHQFPNYSSELNVNALLLGDSALYLCASSSINQPQHFGDGTRLSIL.

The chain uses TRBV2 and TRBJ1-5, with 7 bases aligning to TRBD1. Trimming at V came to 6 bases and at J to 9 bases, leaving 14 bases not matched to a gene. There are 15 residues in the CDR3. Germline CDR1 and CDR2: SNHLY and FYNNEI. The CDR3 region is CASRGDSEVFSPQHF. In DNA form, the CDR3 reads TGTGCCAGCAGAGGGGACAGTGAAGTCTTTTCGCCCCAGCATTTT.

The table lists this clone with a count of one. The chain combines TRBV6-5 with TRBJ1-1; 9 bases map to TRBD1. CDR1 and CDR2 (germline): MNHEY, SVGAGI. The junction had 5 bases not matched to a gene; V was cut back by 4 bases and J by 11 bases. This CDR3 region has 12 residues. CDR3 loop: CASSFTGTGAFF. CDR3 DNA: TGTGCCAGCAGTTTCACCGGGACAGGGGCTTTCTTT.

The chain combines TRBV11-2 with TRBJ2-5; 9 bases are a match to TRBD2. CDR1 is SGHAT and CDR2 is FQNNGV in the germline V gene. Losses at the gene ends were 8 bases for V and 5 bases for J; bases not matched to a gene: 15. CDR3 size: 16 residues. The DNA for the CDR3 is TGTGCCAGCCGCACCCCGCGGGAGGGCCGAGGGGAGACCCAGTACTTC. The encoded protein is CASRTPREGRGETQYF.

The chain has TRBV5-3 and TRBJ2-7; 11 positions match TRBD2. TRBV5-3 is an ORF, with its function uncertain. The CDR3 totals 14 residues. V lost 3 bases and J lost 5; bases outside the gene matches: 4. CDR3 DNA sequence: TGTGCCAGAAGCTCTAGCGGGGGGCCTAACGAGCAGTACTTC. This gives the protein CARSSSGGPNEQYF.

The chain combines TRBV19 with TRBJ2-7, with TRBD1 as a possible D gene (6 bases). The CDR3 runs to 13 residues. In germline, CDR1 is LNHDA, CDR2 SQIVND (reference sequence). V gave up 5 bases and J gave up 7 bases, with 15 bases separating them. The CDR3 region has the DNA TGTGCCAGTAGTGCAGGGGCTACTTCGGAGCAGTACTTC. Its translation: CASSAGATSEQYF.

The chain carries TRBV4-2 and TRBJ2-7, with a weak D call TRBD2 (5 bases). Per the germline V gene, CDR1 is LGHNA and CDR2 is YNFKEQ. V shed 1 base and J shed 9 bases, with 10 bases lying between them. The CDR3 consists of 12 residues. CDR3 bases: TGTGCCAGCAGCCAAGGCGGGCCTGGGCAGTACTTC. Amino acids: CASSQGGPGQYF.

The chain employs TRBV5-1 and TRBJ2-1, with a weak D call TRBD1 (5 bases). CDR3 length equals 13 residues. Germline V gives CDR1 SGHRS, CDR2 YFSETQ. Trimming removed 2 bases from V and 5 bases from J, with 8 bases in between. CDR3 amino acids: CASSFRAHNEQFF. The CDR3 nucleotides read TGCGCCAGCAGCTTCAGGGCTCACAATGAGCAGTTCTTC.

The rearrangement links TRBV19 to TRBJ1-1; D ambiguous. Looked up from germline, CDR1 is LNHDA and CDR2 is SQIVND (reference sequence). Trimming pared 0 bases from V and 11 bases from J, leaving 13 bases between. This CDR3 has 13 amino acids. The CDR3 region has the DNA TGTGCCAGTAGTATAGACGTGAGGGCTGGGGCTTTCTTT. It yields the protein CASSIDVRAGAFF.

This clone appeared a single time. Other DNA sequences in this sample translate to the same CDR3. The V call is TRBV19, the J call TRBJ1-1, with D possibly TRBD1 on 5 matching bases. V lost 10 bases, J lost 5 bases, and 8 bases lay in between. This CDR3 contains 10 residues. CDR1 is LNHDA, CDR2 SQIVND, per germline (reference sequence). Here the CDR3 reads CATGGTEAFF. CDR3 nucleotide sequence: TGTGCCACCGGGGGGACTGAAGCTTTCTTT. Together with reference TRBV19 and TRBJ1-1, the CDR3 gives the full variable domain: DGGITQSPKYLFRKEGQNVTLSCEQNLNHDAMYWYRQDPGQGLRLIYYSQIVNDFQKGDIAEGYSVSREKKESFPLTVTSAQKNPTAFYLCATGGTEAFFGQGTRLTVV.

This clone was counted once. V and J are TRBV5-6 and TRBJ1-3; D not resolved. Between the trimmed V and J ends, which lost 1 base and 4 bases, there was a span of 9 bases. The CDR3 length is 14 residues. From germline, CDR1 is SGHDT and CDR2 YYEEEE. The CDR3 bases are TGTGCCAGCAGCTTGCATGGGAACGGAAACACCATATATTTT. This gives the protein CASSLHGNGNTIYF. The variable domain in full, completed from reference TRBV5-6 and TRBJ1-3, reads DAGVTQSPTHLIKTRGQQVTLRCSPKSGHDTVSWYQQALGQGPQFIFQYYEEEERQRGNFPDRFSGHQFPNYSSELNVNALLLGDSALYLCASSLHGNGNTIYFGEGSWLTVV.

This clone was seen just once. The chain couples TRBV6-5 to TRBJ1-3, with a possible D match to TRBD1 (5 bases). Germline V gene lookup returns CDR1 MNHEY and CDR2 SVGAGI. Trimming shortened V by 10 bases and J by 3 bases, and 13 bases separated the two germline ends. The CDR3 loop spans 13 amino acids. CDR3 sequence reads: CAIVAGDGNTIYF. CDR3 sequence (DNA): TGTGCCATCGTTGCGGGGGATGGAAACACCATATATTTT.

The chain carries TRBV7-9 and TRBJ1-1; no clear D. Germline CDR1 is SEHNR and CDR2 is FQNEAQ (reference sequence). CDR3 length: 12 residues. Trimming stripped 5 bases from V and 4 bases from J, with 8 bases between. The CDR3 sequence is CASSPAVTEAFF. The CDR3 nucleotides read TGTGCCAGCAGCCCTGCGGTCACTGAAGCTTTCTTT.

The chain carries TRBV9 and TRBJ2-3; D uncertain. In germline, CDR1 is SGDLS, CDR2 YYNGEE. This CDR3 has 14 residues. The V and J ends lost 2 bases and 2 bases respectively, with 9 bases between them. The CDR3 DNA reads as TGTGCCAGCAGCGTCTCTTGGTCCACAGATACGCAGTATTTT. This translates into CASSVSWSTDTQYF.

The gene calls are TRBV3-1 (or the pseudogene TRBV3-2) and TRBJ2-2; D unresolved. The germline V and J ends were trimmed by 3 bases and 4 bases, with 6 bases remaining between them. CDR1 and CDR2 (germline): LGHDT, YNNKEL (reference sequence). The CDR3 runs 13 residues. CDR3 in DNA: TGTGCCAGCAGCCATTCACTCACCGGGGAGCTGTTTTTT. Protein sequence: CASSHSLTGELFF.

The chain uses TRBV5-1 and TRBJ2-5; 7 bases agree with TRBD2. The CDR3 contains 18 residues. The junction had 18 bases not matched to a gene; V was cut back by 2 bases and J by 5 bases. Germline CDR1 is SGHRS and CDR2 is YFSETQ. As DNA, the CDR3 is TGCGCCAGCAGCTTTCCCTGGGCCTCTAGCGGAGATCTGGAGACCCAGTACTTC. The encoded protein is CASSFPWASSGDLETQYF. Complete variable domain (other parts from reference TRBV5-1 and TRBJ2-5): KAGVTQTPRYLIKTRGQQVTLSCSPISGHRSVSWYQQTPGQGLQFLFEYFSETQRNKGNFPGRFSGRQFSNSRSEMNVSTLELGDSALYLCASSFPWASSGDLETQYFGPGTRLLVL.

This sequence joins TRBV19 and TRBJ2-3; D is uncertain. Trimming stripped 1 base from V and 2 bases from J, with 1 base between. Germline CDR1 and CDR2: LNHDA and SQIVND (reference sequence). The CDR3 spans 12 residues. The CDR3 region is CASSIVTDTQYF. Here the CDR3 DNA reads TGTGCCAGTAGTATAGTCACAGATACGCAGTATTTT.